This T cell receptor (beta chain) was observed in a study of neurological immune-mediated disorders. General study points: No sharing of CDR3 amino acid sequences was observed among expanded clones across subjects, suggesting private repertoires in all groups.

This CDR3 region has 14 residues. Germline V CDR1 and CDR2: SGHRS, YFSETQ. Trimming took 4 bases from V and 6 from J; bases not matched to a gene: 9. The sorted libraries started from around 1 million CD4+ or CD8+ T cells. The cDNA came from 5'RACE, which used 10-nucleotide random UMIs. TCRdb analysed the 5' RACE reads with MiXCR anew, one entry per CDR3 protein. The data contain under 45,000 distinct CDR3 sequences, around 15% of them singletons. This clonotype was seen repeatedly, ten times or more. What it binds is not known. The sample was CD4+ T cells from blood. The chain combines TRBV5-1 with TRBJ2-5; 7 bases align to TRBD1. The sequence was obtained from a woman aged 55-70 years with HTLV-1-associated myelopathy (HAM/TSP). The CDR3 protein is CASSPGTGQQTQYF. The CDR3 bases are TGCGCCAGCAGCCCGGGGACGGGACAGCAGACCCAGTACTTC.